Sequencing of this T cell receptor beta chain was carried out in a study of blood T cells in healthy people across ages. Study context: Using template switching, researchers captured about one barcoded beta molecule for each two T cells.

This clonotype was counted between two and nine times. It was with a sample-barcoded 5' primer and a J-beta primer mix that a second PCR of about 7 to 12 cycles was run. TCRdb fed the 5' RACE reads into MiXCR, producing one record per CDR3 protein. Of 800,000 or so distinct CDR3 sequences listed, about 46% are singletons. Sequenced: blood. The receptor's source is an older man in good health.

CDR3 sequence reads: CASSPLLAGSANEQFF. The CDR3 DNA reads as TGCGCCAGCAGCCCATTACTAGCGGGATCTGCCAATGAGCAGTTCTTC. The rearrangement uses TRBV5-1 and TRBJ2-1, with 10 nucleotides matching TRBD2. CDR1 is SGHRS and CDR2 is YFSETQ in the germline V gene. This CDR3 is built from 16 residues. Trimming cost V 4 bases and J 6 bases; bases outside gene matches: 10.